This T cell receptor beta chain came from a study of a mutant IDH1 vaccine in newly diagnosed glioma. Study details: Visits designated V12 and V13 were conducted at weeks 35 and 47, respectively.

Only in-frame clones appear in the TCRdb table, and some are missing; sequencing was by immunoSEQ multiplex PCR. Of tens of thousands of clones in the sample, roughly 84% were seen once. The V and J ends lost 6 bases and 2 bases, in that order; junction bases with no gene match: 3. Germline CDR1 and CDR2: SNHLY and FYNNEI. The CDR3 has 13 residues. Worth noting for this clone: No antigen is known for it.

Time point denoted: week 35, safety follow-up. The study gave 300 ug of mutant IDH1 20-mer peptide per vaccine dose, with topical imiquimod. This clonotype was sampled from a man younger than 35 with glioma. The starting material was PBMCs, obtained from a glioma patient whose treatment included an IDH1 peptide vaccine. The chain recombines TRBV2 with TRBJ1-2, with TRBD1 matching 7 bases. The CDR3: CASRGQRNYGYTF. In DNA form, the CDR3 reads TGTGCCAGCAGGGGACAGCGGAACTATGGCTACACCTTC.